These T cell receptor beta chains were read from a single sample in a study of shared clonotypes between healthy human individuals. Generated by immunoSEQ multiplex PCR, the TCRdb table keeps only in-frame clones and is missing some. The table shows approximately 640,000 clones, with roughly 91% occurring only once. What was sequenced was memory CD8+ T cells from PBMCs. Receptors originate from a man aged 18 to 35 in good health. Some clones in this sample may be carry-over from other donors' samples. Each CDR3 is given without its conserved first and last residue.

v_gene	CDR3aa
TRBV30	AWSVRGYEQY
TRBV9	ASSPRGLAGGASYEQY
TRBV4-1	ASSQEFRGLAGDEQY
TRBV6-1	ASSMSSGRTDTQY
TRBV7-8	ASSLGPYNEKLF
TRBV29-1	SVLAVGGGSTEAF
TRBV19	ASSLGPRDTGELF
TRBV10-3	AISEPGTSGTYNEQF
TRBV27	ASRTQGSASNTGELF
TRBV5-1	ASSGSGEQF
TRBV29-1	SVEDYGTGGYEQY